The sequence of this T cell receptor beta chain was determined in a study of vaccination and CD4 T cells after COVID-19. The study, taken as a whole, reports: Analysis of convalescent patients found that 304 of 307 vaccine-specific clones were spike mono-reactive.

Trimming removed 2 bases from V and 5 bases from J, with 12 bases in between. Germline CDR1 reads GTSNPN; CDR2 reads SVGIG (reference sequence). The CDR3 sequence is 13 residues long. Treatment specified: approximately nine-day PBMC culture with coronavirus spike peptide pools or control peptides (ViraFEST assay). CD4+ T lymphocytes from the unexposed donor were collected before the COVID-19 pandemic (2011-2018). As to this clonotype: What it binds is not known.

Once obtained from cultured CD4+ T cells, the DNA was sequenced using the Oncomine TCR Beta short-read assay. TCRdb reprocessed the PCR reads with MiXCR, giving one entry per CDR3 protein. Of approximately 9,800 distinct CDR3 sequences in the sample, 35% to 40% were seen once. Specimen: CD4+ T cells from blood, cultured in vitro. This sequence originates from a human donor in good health. V is TRBV30 and J is TRBJ1-2; D unresolved. The CDR3 nucleotides are TGTGCCTGGAGTCTCGCGGCGGGTTATGGCTACACCTTC. Amino acids: CAWSLAAGYGYTF.